The T cell receptor (beta chain) under discussion was sequenced for a study of T cell responses to AZD1222 COVID-19 vaccine. For the study at large: The analysis combined second doses at about 4 or about 12 weeks.

CDR1 and CDR2 from the germline V gene are LNHNV and YYDKDF (reference sequence). The CDR3 runs 15 residues. The V gene end was trimmed by 1 base and the J gene end by 7 bases; junction bases not matched to a gene: 7. Profiled with immunoSEQ multiplex PCR; TCRdb holds only in-frame clones, not every one. The sample has roughly 91,000 clones, about 90% seen once. Study-wide findings and caveats: The number of AZD1222 recipients seropositive at baseline was only five or six. Donors were largely white British and mainly female; clonal diversity was possibly underestimated. A reported finding is that nearly half of spike-specific TCRs target unmutated variant regions.

This clone occurred once. The antigen remains unidentified. The rearrangement uses TRBV15 and TRBJ1-2, with 9 positions matching TRBD1. The receptor was derived from an adult in good health. The sequences come from peripheral blood, collected on day 0 of AZD1222 vaccination. The CDR3 region is CATSRGTGGASGYTF. The CDR3 nucleotides are TGTGCCACCAGCAGAGGTACAGGGGGCGCCTCTGGCTACACCTTC.